Listed below are T cell receptor beta chains from one sample, sequenced in a study of control samples from healthy donors and cancer patients. Some clones are missing from TCRdb's copy, which holds only in-frame ones; the method was immunoSEQ multiplex PCR. The profile shows about 160,000 clones, about 87% of them singletons. The sequenced sample was blood. These receptor sequences come from a man aged 30 to 45 in good health. Each CDR3 is given with its conserved first and last residue. A D gene is named only where the DNA matches it firmly. Size tells how often a clone was seen (once, few, many) or the class of an expanded clone, and some rows leave it out.

v_call: TRBV4-2
d_call: .
j_call: TRBJ1-5
clone_size: .
cdr3_aa: CASSQEGGDQPQHF
cdr3_nt: TGTGCCAGCAGCCAAGAAGGGGGGGATCAGCCCCAGCATTTT

v_call: TRBV28
d_call: .
j_call: TRBJ2-2
clone_size: .
cdr3_aa: CATPGANTGELFF
cdr3_nt: TGTGCCACCCCAGGGGCGAACACCGGGGAGCTGTTTTTT

v_call: TRBV11-2
d_call: TRBD2
j_call: TRBJ2-5
clone_size: .
cdr3_aa: CASSSRGFQETQYF
cdr3_nt: TGTGCCAGCAGCTCGCGGGGGTTCCAAGAGACCCAGTACTTC

v_call: TRBV7-9
d_call: .
j_call: TRBJ2-7
clone_size: .
cdr3_aa: CASSPLRAPIPYEQYF
cdr3_nt: TGTGCCAGCAGCCCCCTAAGGGCACCAATTCCCTACGAGCAGTACTTC

v_call: TRBV27
d_call: .
j_call: TRBJ1-6
clone_size: .
cdr3_aa: CATAGLWNSPLHF
cdr3_nt: TGTGCCACCGCCGGGCTGTGGAATTCACCCCTCCACTTT

v_call: TRBV19
d_call: TRBD2
j_call: TRBJ2-7
clone_size: few
cdr3_aa: CATSGGYPYEQYF
cdr3_nt: TGTGCCACCAGCGGGGGCTATCCCTACGAGCAGTACTTC

v_call: TRBV28
d_call: TRBD1
j_call: TRBJ2-7
clone_size: .
cdr3_aa: CASTTGLNEQYF
cdr3_nt: TGTGCCAGCACGACAGGGCTAAACGAGCAGTACTTC

v_call: TRBV19
d_call: .
j_call: TRBJ2-6
clone_size: .
cdr3_aa: CASGPIALSGANVLTF
cdr3_nt: TGTGCATCCGGTCCGATAGCCCTCTCTGGGGCCAACGTCCTGACTTTC

v_call: TRBV5-7
d_call: .
j_call: TRBJ2-5
clone_size: .
cdr3_aa: CASSRPEETQYF
cdr3_nt: TGTGCCAGCAGCCGACCGGAAGAGACCCAGTACTTC

v_call: TRBV6-6
d_call: .
j_call: TRBJ1-5
clone_size: .
cdr3_aa: CASRFQGDQPQHF
cdr3_nt: TGTGCCAGCCGGTTTCAAGGGGATCAGCCCCAGCATTTT

v_call: TRBV2
d_call: .
j_call: TRBJ1-5
clone_size: .
cdr3_aa: CASSEAGGSQDQPQHF
cdr3_nt: TGTGCCAGCAGTGAAGCGGGAGGAAGCCAGGATCAGCCCCAGCATTTT

v_call: TRBV7-9
d_call: .
j_call: TRBJ1-2
clone_size: .
cdr3_aa: CASSLQESYGYTF
cdr3_nt: TGTGCCAGCAGCTTACAGGAGTCCTATGGCTACACCTTC

v_call: TRBV11-3
d_call: TRBD2
j_call: TRBJ2-7
clone_size: .
cdr3_aa: CASSLGAGTIYEQYF
cdr3_nt: TGTGCCAGCAGCTTAGGGGCTGGGACTATCTACGAGCAGTACTTC

v_call: TRBV3-1/TRBV3-2
d_call: .
j_call: TRBJ1-4
clone_size: .
cdr3_aa: CASSPPKPEKLFF
cdr3_nt: TGTGCCAGCAGCCCCCCTAAGCCGGAAAAACTGTTTTTT

v_call: TRBV6-2/TRBV6-3
d_call: TRBD2
j_call: TRBJ2-7
clone_size: few
cdr3_aa: CASSYSVVGLAGLRWQYF
cdr3_nt: TGTGCCAGCAGTTACTCGGTGGTTGGACTAGCGGGGCTCAGGTGGCAGTACTTC

v_call: TRBV9
d_call: .
j_call: TRBJ1-5
clone_size: .
cdr3_aa: CASSVEGYQPQHF
cdr3_nt: TGTGCCAGCAGCGTGGAGGGATATCAGCCCCAGCATTTT

v_call: TRBV18
d_call: TRBD1
j_call: TRBJ2-1
clone_size: .
cdr3_aa: CASSPDRAVYEQFF
cdr3_nt: TGTGCCAGCTCACCGGACAGGGCGGTGTATGAGCAGTTCTTC

v_call: TRBV15
d_call: .
j_call: TRBJ2-3
clone_size: .
cdr3_aa: CATSFGGPPDTQYF
cdr3_nt: TGTGCCACCAGCTTTGGGGGGCCCCCAGATACGCAGTATTTT

v_call: TRBV6-5
d_call: .
j_call: TRBJ1-3
clone_size: few
cdr3_aa: CASTLSSGNTIYF
cdr3_nt: TGTGCCAGCACGCTTAGCTCTGGAAACACCATATATTTT

v_call: TRBV7-2
d_call: TRBD1
j_call: TRBJ2-3
clone_size: .
cdr3_aa: CASSQDRGTDTQYF
cdr3_nt: TGTGCCAGCAGCCAGGACAGGGGTACCGATACGCAGTATTTT